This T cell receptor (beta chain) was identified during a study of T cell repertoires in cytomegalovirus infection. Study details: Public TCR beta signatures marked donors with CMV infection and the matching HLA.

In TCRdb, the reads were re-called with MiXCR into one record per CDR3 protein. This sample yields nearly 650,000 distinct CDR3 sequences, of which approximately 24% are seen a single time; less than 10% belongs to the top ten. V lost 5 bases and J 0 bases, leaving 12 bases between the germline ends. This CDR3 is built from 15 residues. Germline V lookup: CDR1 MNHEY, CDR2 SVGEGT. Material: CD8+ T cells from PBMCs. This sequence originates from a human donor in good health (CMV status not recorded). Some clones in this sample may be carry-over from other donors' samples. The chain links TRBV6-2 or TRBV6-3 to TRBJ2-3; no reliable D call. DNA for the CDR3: TGTGCCAGCAGTCACACATTGCCGAGCACAGATACGCAGTATTTT. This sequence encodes CASSHTLPSTDTQYF.